This T cell receptor (beta chain) was identified during a study of early T cells in non-severe SARS-CoV-2 infection. Study information: It was bulk RNA from unsorted whole blood that was sequenced, and the chains were unpaired.

There are 13 residues in the CDR3. Germline CDR1 is GTSNPN and CDR2 is SVGIG (reference sequence). V gave up 2 bases and J gave up 4 bases; unmatched junction bases: 2. Molecules of cDNA were individually given unique molecular identifiers that were attached to them. TCRdb reprocessed the 5' RACE reads with MiXCR, giving one entry per CDR3 protein. The profile shows more than 60,000 distinct CDR3 sequences, less than 15% of them singletons. This clonotype has only a few counts. What it binds is unknown. Notes on the study in general: Matching with VDJdb favored anti-spike CD8 responses (missing private and CD4 specificities).

The chain recombines TRBV30 with TRBJ2-3; 8 nucleotides match TRBD2. The sequence came from an adult who was a healthcare worker with PCR-confirmed SARS-CoV-2 infection or an uninfected control (not recorded which). The sequenced sample consisted of whole blood. CDR3 residues: CAWSQAGADTQYF. Written as DNA, the CDR3 is TGTGCCTGGAGTCAAGCGGGGGCAGATACGCAGTATTTT. The variable domain in full, with the rest retrieved from reference TRBV30 and TRBJ2-3, is SQTIHQWPATLVQPVGSPLSLECTVEGTSNPNLYWYRQAAGRGLQLLFYSVGIGQISSEVPQNLSASRPQDRQFILSSKKLLLSDSGFYLCAWSQAGADTQYFGPGTRLTVL.